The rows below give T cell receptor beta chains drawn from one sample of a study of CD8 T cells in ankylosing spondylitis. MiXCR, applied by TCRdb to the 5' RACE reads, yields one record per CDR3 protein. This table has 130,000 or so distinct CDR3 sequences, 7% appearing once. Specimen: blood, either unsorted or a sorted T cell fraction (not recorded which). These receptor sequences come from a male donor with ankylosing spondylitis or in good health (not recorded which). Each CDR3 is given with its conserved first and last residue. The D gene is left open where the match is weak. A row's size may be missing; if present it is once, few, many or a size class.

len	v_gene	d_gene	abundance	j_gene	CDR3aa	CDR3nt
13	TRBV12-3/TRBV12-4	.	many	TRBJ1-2	CASSRRGADGYTF	TGTGCCAGCAGCCGGCGGGGCGCGGATGGCTACACCTTC
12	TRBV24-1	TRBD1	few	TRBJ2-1	CASTGDGNEQFF	TGTGCCTCCACAGGGGATGGAAATGAGCAGTTCTTC
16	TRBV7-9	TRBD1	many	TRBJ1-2	CASSARTGPPDYGYTF	TGTGCCAGCAGCGCCCGGACAGGGCCGCCGGACTATGGCTACACCTTC
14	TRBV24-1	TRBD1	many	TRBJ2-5	CATSDSRGPETQYF	TGTGCCACCAGTGATTCCAGGGGGCCGGAGACCCAGTACTTC
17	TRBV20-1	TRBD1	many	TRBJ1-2	CSARETVRTGRRYGYTF	TGCAGTGCTAGAGAGACGGTTAGGACAGGGCGACGCTATGGCTACACCTTC
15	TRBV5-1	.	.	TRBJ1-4	CASSLAPGGDEKLFF	TGCGCCAGCAGCTTGGCCCCGGGGGGAGACGAAAAACTGTTTTTT
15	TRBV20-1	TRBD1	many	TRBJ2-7	CSARDPTGGSYEQYF	TGCAGTGCTAGAGATCCGACAGGGGGCTCCTACGAGCAGTACTTC
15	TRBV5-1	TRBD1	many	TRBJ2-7	CASSYATGGIYEQYF	TGCGCCAGCAGCTACGCGACAGGGGGGATCTACGAGCAGTACTTC
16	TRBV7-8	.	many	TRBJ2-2	CASSLVSGLDTGELFF	TGTGCCAGCAGCTTAGTCAGCGGGCTGGACACCGGGGAGCTGTTTTTT
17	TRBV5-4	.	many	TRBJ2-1	CASSLGTIREQGNEQFF	TGTGCCAGCAGCTTGGGAACAATCCGGGAACAAGGAAATGAGCAGTTCTTC
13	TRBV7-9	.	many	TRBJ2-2	CASRGDNTGELFF	TGTGCCAGCAGGGGCGATAACACCGGGGAGCTGTTTTTT
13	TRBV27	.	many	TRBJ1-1	CASRYSENTEAFF	TGTGCCAGCAGATACTCCGAGAACACTGAAGCTTTCTTT
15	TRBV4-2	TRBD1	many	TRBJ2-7	CASSQLQGLSYEQYF	TGTGCCAGCAGCCAACTACAGGGGCTCTCCTACGAGCAGTACTTC
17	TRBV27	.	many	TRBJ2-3	CASSPRYGQLRTDTQYF	TGTGCCAGCAGCCCACGATACGGACAGCTCCGCACAGATACGCAGTATTTT
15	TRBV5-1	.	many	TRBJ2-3	CASSSLAASTDTQYF	TGCGCCAGCAGCTCCCTTGCGGCAAGCACAGATACGCAGTATTTT